Listed below are T cell receptor beta chains from one sample, sequenced in a study of blood T cell repertoires in COVID-19. Clones were read by immunoSEQ multiplex PCR, and TCRdb kept only the in-frame ones, dropping some. The profile shows approximately 70,000 clones, approximately 79% of them singletons. Sample: peripheral blood. These receptors came from a woman aged 55-70 years with acute or convalescent COVID-19. CDR3s leave out the opening cysteine and the closing phenylalanine or tryptophan. The size of a clone is reported for some rows only, either as once, few or many, or as a class for expanded clones.

TRBV18	NA	TRBJ1-2	ASSATGNYGYT
TRBV9	once	TRBJ2-5	ASSVVAGGYQETQY
TRBV11-3	NA	TRBJ2-6	ASSLGPGVNVLT
TRBV2	NA	TRBJ2-7	ASSERGWRETYEQY
TRBV28	NA	TRBJ2-7	ASHKRGGLYEQY
TRBV3-1/TRBV3-2	few	TRBJ1-2	ASSQGAWRSYGYT
TRBV14	NA	TRBJ1-2	ASSQDGAGATYGYT
TRBV13	NA	TRBJ2-5	ASNQRVGGQETQY
TRBV11-2	medium-sized	TRBJ1-2	ASSSRGNYGYT
TRBV4-1	NA	TRBJ2-1	ASSQHRDSSYNEQF
TRBV4-2	NA	TRBJ2-3	ASSQERESGADTQY
TRBV5-1	few	TRBJ2-7	ASSTSTGVSYEQY
TRBV7-9	NA	TRBJ1-6	ASSDRGYNSPLH
TRBV11-1	NA	TRBJ1-6	ASSLRAGMWSPLH
TRBV5-4	NA	TRBJ1-1	ASRVDRTNTEAF
TRBV5-4	NA	TRBJ1-2	ASITRPNRGKGYT
TRBV6-2/TRBV6-3	NA	TRBJ2-2	ASSFSAGELF
TRBV2	NA	TRBJ1-5	ASRTGTSYGPQH
TRBV5-3	NA	TRBJ1-5	ARSFVGQGRGGHNQPQH
TRBV5-6	NA	TRBJ2-7	ASSRPWRGQGTSYEQY
TRBV5-4	NA	TRBJ2-6	ASSQQGSGANVLT
TRBV14	NA	TRBJ1-1	ASSQGTGGYTEAF
TRBV18	NA	TRBJ1-1	ASSDSLNTEAF
TRBV3-1/TRBV3-2	few	TRBJ1-2	ASSQARGNYGYT